This record covers a single T cell receptor beta chain. Trimming removed 5 bases from V and 3 bases from J; junction bases left unmatched: 2. Looked up from germline, CDR1 is PRHDT and CDR2 is FYEKMQ (reference sequence). The CDR3 runs 15 residues. The sample comes from a study of blood T cell repertoires in COVID-19. Study as a whole: Sites in the United States, Italy and Spain provided acute and convalescent COVID-19 samples. Sources were T cells, B-cell-depleted T cells, or PBMCs; the material itself was cDNA or gDNA.

In the original processing: Amplified reference gene primers provided the basis for estimating nucleated cell counts. The table came from immunoSEQ multiplex PCR; TCRdb's copy has only in-frame clones and leaves some out. V and J calls and clone size are given by that table; D and trimming were obtained from the DNA. The profile shows some 48,000 clones, approximately 83% of them singletons. The chain uses TRBV13 and TRBJ2-1, with 12 nucleotides matching TRBD2. The receptor's source is a woman aged 80 or over with acute or convalescent COVID-19. Material for sequencing was peripheral blood. The CDR3 DNA sequence: TGTGCCAGCAGCCCTAGCGGGGGGGTCTACAATGAGCAGTTCTTC. Residues: CASSPSGGVYNEQFF.